The rows below give T cell receptor beta chains drawn from one sample of a study of neurological immune-mediated disorders. TCRdb analysed the 5' RACE reads with MiXCR anew, one entry per CDR3 protein. The sample has 81,000 or so distinct CDR3 sequences; about 13% are singletons. The specimen sequenced was PBMCs. Source of these receptors: a female donor with HTLV-1-associated myelopathy (HAM/TSP). CDR3s include the opening cysteine and the closing phenylalanine or tryptophan. The D gene is left open where the match is weak. Expanded clones get a size class; other rows say once, few or many, or leave the size out.

V gene,CDR3 length,J gene,D gene,clone size,CDR3 protein,CDR3 DNA
TRBV5-1,17,TRBJ2-3,TRBD2,many,CASSLLPGGQSTDTQYF,TGCGCCAGCAGCTTGCTGCCGGGGGGGCAGAGCACAGATACGCAGTATTTT
TRBV5-1,15,TRBJ2-7,NA,NA,CASSLEPGSTYEQYF,TGCGCCAGCAGCTTGGAACCGGGATCGACCTACGAGCAGTACTTC
TRBV29-1,12,TRBJ1-1,NA,many,CSVSTGTTEAFF,TGCAGCGTATCGACAGGAACCACTGAAGCTTTCTTT
TRBV29-1,16,TRBJ2-1,TRBD1,many,CSVHGSRGSSYNEQFF,TGCAGCGTTCATGGGTCCAGGGGGAGCTCCTACAATGAGCAGTTCTTC
TRBV29-1,15,TRBJ2-6,NA,many,CSASFGNSGANVLTF,TGCAGCGCCTCCTTTGGGAACTCTGGGGCCAACGTCCTGACTTTC
TRBV28,15,TRBJ2-7,NA,NA,CASSFGDRLTGEQYF,TGTGCCAGCAGTTTTGGCGACAGGTTAACGGGGGAGCAGTACTTC
TRBV7-6,17,TRBJ2-1,NA,NA,CASSLETGGPPYNEQFF,TGTGCCAGCAGCTTAGAGACAGGAGGACCCCCCTACAATGAGCAGTTCTTC
TRBV5-1,15,TRBJ2-3,NA,many,CASSVVGELVDTQYF,TGCGCCAGCAGCGTAGTGGGGGAATTAGTCGATACGCAGTATTTT
TRBV9,16,TRBJ2-2,TRBD2,many,CASSVGASGDTGELFF,TGTGCCAGCAGCGTAGGGGCTAGCGGGGACACCGGGGAGCTGTTTTTT
TRBV5-1,17,TRBJ2-7,TRBD2,many,CASSGTSETGRSYEQYF,TGCGCCAGCAGTGGGACTAGCGAAACAGGAAGGTCCTACGAGCAGTACTTC
TRBV20-1,12,TRBJ1-1,NA,few,CSARGLNTEAFF,TGCAGTGCTAGGGGATTGAACACTGAAGCTTTCTTT
TRBV7-2,17,TRBJ1-3,NA,many,CASSLVPAALSGNTIYF,TGTGCCAGCAGCTTAGTACCAGCCGCACTTTCTGGAAACACCATATATTTT
TRBV20-1,13,TRBJ2-7,NA,NA,CSANPGQTAEQYF,TGCAGTGCGAACCCCGGACAGACGGCCGAGCAGTACTTC
TRBV20-1,14,TRBJ1-4,NA,many,CSAAPGSLNEKLFF,TGCAGTGCTGCCCCAGGGTCGCTTAATGAAAAACTGTTTTTT
TRBV5-1,14,TRBJ2-7,NA,NA,CASSEQGGSYEQYF,TGCGCCAGCAGCGAACAGGGAGGGTCCTACGAGCAGTACTTC
TRBV24-1,14,TRBJ2-7,TRBD1,few,CATSAVDRDYEQYF,TGTGCCACCAGTGCCGTGGACAGGGACTACGAGCAGTACTTC
TRBV6-1,18,TRBJ2-1,NA,few,CASSEAPGAGAVYNEQFF,TGTGCCAGCAGTGAAGCGCCGGGCGCGGGGGCGGTTTACAATGAGCAGTTCTTC